This T cell receptor (beta chain) was found in a study of blood T cell repertoires in COVID-19. At the level of the study: There were acute and convalescent COVID-19 samples, and they came from the United States, Italy and Spain. Sample material is recorded as cDNA or gDNA derived from T cells, B-cell-depleted T cells, or PBMCs.

Original methodology: Amplification of reference gene primers was used by the study to estimate nucleated cell counts. Clones were read by immunoSEQ multiplex PCR, and TCRdb kept only the in-frame ones, dropping some. The V and J calls and the clone size are those of that table, but D and trimming were determined from the DNA. Of nearly 65,000 clones detected, about 88% appear once; the ten largest clones hold 12%. This clone has a handful of counts. Germline V CDR1 and CDR2: SGHRS, YFSETQ. V lost 4 bases, J lost 3 bases, and 6 bases stayed unmatched. The CDR3 has 14 amino acids. This receptor was identified in a human donor in a cohort sampled during active COVID-19. The sequenced material came from peripheral blood. This sequence joins TRBV5-1 and TRBJ2-7; 8 nucleotides line up with TRBD2. This CDR3 reads CASSPGSGSYEQYF. The CDR3 DNA reads TGCGCCAGCAGCCCAGGGAGCGGGAGCTACGAGCAGTACTTC.